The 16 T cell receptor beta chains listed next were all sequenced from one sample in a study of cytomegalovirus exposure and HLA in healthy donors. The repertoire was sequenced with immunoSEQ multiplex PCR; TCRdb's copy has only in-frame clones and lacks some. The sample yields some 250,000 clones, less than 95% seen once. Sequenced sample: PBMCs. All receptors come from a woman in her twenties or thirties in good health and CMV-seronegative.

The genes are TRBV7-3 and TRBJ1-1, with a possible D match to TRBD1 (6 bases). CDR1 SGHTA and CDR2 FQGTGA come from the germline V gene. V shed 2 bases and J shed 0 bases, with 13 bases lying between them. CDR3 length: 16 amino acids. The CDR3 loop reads CASSLGQLYMNTEAFF. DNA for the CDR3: TGTGCCAGCAGCTTAGGACAGCTCTACATGAACACTGAAGCTTTCTTT.

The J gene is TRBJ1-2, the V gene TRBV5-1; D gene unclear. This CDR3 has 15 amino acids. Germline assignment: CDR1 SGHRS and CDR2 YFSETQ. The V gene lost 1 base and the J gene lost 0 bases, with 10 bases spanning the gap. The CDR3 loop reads CASSLMDVANYGYTF. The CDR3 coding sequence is TGCGCCAGCAGCTTGATGGACGTAGCTAACTATGGCTACACCTTC.

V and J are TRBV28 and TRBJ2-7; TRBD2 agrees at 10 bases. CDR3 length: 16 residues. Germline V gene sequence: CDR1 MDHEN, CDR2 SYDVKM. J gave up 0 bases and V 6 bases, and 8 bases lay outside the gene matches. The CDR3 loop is CASSKPGLALSYEQYF. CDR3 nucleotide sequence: TGTGCCAGCAGCAAACCGGGACTAGCGCTCTCCTACGAGCAGTACTTC.

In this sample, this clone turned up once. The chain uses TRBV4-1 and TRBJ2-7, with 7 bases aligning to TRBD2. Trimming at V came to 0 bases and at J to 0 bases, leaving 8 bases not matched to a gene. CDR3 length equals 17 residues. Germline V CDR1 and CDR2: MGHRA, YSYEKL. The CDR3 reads CASSQEGEGNPSYEQYF. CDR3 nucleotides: TGCGCCAGCAGCCAAGAGGGGGAGGGGAATCCCTCCTACGAGCAGTACTTC.

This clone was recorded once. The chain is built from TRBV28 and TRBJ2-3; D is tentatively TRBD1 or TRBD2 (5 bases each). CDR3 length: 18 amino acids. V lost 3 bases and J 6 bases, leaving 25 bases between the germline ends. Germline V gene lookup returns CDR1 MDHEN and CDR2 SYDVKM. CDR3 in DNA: TGTGCCAGCAGTTTGGGTATTCGGAGGACACCATTTTGGGATACGCAGTATTTT. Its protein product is CASSLGIRRTPFWDTQYF.

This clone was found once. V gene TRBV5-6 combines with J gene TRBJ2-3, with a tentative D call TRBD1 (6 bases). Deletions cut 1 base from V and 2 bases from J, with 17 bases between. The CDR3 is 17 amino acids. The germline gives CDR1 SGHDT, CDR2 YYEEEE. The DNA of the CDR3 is TGTGCCAGCAGCTTGTGGAGGACAGTTTCGGACACAGATACGCAGTATTTT. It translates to CASSLWRTVSDTDTQYF. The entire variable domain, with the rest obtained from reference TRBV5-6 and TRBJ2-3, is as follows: DAGVTQSPTHLIKTRGQQVTLRCSPKSGHDTVSWYQQALGQGPQFIFQYYEEEERQRGNFPDRFSGHQFPNYSSELNVNALLLGDSALYLCASSLWRTVSDTDTQYFGPGTRLTVL.

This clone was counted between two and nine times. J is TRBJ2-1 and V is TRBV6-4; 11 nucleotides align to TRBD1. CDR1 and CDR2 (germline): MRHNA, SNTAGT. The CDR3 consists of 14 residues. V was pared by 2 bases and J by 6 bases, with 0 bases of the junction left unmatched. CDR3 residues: CASSDGTGGNEQFF. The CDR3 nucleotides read TGTGCCAGCAGTGACGGGACAGGGGGCAATGAGCAGTTCTTC.

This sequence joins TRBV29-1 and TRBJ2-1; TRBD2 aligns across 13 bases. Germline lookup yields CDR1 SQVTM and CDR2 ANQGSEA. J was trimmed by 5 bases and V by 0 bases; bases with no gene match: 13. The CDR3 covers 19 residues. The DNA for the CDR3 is TGCAGCGTTGAAGAACCGGGACTAGCGGGGTCACGCCCCCACAATGAGCAGTTCTTC. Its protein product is CSVEEPGLAGSRPHNEQFF.

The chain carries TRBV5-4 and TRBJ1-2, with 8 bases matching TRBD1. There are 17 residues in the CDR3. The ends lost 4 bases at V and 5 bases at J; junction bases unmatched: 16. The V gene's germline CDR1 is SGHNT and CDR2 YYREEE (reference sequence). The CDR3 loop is CASSRGQGAQPTYGYTF. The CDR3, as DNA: TGTGCCAGCAGCCGCGGACAGGGAGCACAGCCTACTTATGGCTACACCTTC.

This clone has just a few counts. CDR3 residues: CASSSRTGGYGYTF. The CDR3 DNA follows: TGTGCCAGCAGCTCTCGGACAGGGGGCTATGGCTACACCTTC. V is TRBV21-1 and J is TRBJ1-2; the D call of TRBD1 is as the table states it, not checked on the DNA. TRBV21-1 constitutes a pseudogene. The CDR3 is 14 residues long.

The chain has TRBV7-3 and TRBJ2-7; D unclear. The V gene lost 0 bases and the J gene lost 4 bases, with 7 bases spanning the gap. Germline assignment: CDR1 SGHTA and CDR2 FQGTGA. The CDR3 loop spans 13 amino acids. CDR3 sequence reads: CASSLTRGYEQYF. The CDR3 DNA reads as TGTGCCAGCAGCTTAACCCGCGGTTACGAGCAGTACTTC.

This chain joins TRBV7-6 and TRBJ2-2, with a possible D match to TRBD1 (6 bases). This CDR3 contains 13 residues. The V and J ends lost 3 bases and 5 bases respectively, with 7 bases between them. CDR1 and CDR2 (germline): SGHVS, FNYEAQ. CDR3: CASSFGQTGELFF. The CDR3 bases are TGTGCCAGCAGCTTCGGACAGACCGGGGAGCTGTTTTTT.

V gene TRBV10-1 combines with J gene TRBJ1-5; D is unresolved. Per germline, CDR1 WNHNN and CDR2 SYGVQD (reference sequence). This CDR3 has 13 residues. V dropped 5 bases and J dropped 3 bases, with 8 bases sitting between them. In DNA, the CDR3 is TGCGCCAGCAGTTGCGGATACAATCAGCCCCAGCATTTT. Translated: CASSCGYNQPQHF.

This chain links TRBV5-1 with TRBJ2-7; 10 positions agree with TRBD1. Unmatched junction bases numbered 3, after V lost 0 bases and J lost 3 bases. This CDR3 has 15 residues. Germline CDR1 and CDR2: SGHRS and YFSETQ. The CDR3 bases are TGCGCCAGCAGCTTGGTGGGACAGGGGTTCTACGAGCAGTACTTC. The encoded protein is CASSLVGQGFYEQYF.

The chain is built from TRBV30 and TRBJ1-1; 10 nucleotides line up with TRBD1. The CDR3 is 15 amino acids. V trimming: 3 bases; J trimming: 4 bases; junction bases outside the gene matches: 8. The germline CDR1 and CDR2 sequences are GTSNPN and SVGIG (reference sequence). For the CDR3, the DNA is TGTGCCTGGAGCGACCCGACAGGGGGCTTCACTGAAGCTTTCTTT. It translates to CAWSDPTGGFTEAFF. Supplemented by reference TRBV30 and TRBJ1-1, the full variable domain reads SQTIHQWPATLVQPVGSPLSLECTVEGTSNPNLYWYRQAAGRGLQLLFYSVGIGQISSEVPQNLSASRPQDRQFILSSKKLLLSDSGFYLCAWSDPTGGFTEAFFGQGTRLTVV.

The CDR3 DNA is TGTGCCAGCAGCGGGACACACCCGGGAGATACGCAGTATTTT. Protein sequence: CASSGTHPGDTQYF. J is TRBJ2-3 and V is TRBV9; TRBD1 might be the D (5 bases). The ends were cut back, 3 bases at V and 5 bases at J, with 13 bases in the middle. This CDR3 region has 14 residues. Germline lookup yields CDR1 SGDLS and CDR2 YYNGEE.